The 6 T cell receptor beta chains reported below all come from one sample, sequenced in a study of response to subunit inactivated influenza vaccine. TCRdb recomputed calls from the RT-PCR reads with MiXCR, one row per CDR3 protein. The repertoire holds roughly 700,000 distinct CDR3 sequences, about a sixth seen once, with around a tenth in the top ten. Sequenced material: PBMCs from blood, taken roughly 12 days after vaccination. The receptors originated from a man aged 50 to 59 who received an inactivated influenza vaccine.

This clonotype came up a few times. The chain combines TRBV11-2 with TRBJ2-5; TRBD2 aligns across 9 bases. CDR1 is SGHAT and CDR2 is FQNNGV in the germline V gene. This CDR3 has 17 amino acids. J was trimmed by 5 bases and V by 5 bases; bases with no gene match: 15. CDR3 amino acids: CASSPGVRRGGLETQYF. The CDR3 nucleotides are TGTGCCAGCAGCCCCGGGGTGAGGCGGGGGGGCCTCGAGACCCAGTACTTC.

The chain links TRBV24-1 to TRBJ2-3; 10 bases are shared with TRBD1. The J call may not be correct, given that the DNA end is closer to TRBJ1-5. Germline V gene data show CDR1 as KGHDR and CDR2 as SFDVKD. This CDR3 has 14 amino acids. Written as DNA, the CDR3 is TGTGCCACAAGGGACAGGGGCGCAGTAGATACGCAGCATTTT. Its protein is CATRDRGAVDTQHF.

This clonotype was seen only a few times. V usage is TRBV2 and J usage is TRBJ1-1; no reliable D call. This CDR3 contains 12 residues. Germline V CDR1 and CDR2: SNHLY, FYNNEI. Trimming cost V 4 bases and J 8 bases, with 11 bases left between them. CDR3 DNA: TGTGCCAGCAGTGTATGGACGGGAGAAGCTTTCTTT. This encodes CASSVWTGEAFF.

The chain couples TRBV10-3 to TRBJ1-1, with 7 bases aligning to TRBD1. The CDR3 runs 15 residues. CDR1 is ENHRY, CDR2 SYGVKD, per germline. The J segment lost 5 bases and the V segment lost 7 bases, leaving 13 bases of the junction unmatched. CDR3 protein: CAITDRTLGGTEAFF. The DNA for the CDR3 is TGTGCCATCACGGACAGGACACTAGGAGGGACTGAAGCTTTCTTT.

V and J are TRBV7-9 and TRBJ2-2, with D perhaps matching TRBD1 or TRBD2 (6 bases each). The V gene's germline CDR1 is SEHNR and CDR2 FQNEAQ (reference sequence). V was clipped by 5 bases and J by 9 bases, with 19 bases between them. This CDR3 is 15 amino acids long. DNA of the CDR3: TGTGCCAGCAGCCCCGGCACAGGGAGGATCCGGGAGCTGTTTTTT. Translated: CASSPGTGRIRELFF. Drawing the rest from reference TRBV7-9 and TRBJ2-2, the complete variable domain is DTGVSQNPRHKITKRGQNVTFRCDPISEHNRLYWYRQTLGQGPEFLTYFQNEAQLEKSRLLSDRFSAERPKGSFSTLEIQRTEQGDSAMYLCASSPGTGRIRELFFGEGSRLTVL.

This clonotype appeared a few times. This chain uses TRBV7-2 with TRBJ2-7, with a weak D call TRBD1 (6 bases). Trimming cost V 4 bases and J 7 bases, with 17 bases left between them. This CDR3 is 14 amino acids long. Looked up from germline, CDR1 is SGHTA and CDR2 is FQGNSA. The CDR3 protein is CASSSNRGLGEQYF. The CDR3 DNA reads as TGTGCCAGCAGCTCTAATAGGGGGTTAGGGGAGCAGTACTTC.